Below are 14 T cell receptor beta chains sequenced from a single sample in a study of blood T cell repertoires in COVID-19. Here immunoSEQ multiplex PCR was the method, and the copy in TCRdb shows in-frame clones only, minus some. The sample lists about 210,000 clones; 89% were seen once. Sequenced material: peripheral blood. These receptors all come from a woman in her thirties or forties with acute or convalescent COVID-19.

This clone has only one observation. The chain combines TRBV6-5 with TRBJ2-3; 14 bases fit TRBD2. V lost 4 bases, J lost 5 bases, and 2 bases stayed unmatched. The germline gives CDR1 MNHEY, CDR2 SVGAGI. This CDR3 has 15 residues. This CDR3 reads CASSSGLAGVDTQYF. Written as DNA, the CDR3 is TGTGCCAGCAGTTCGGGACTAGCGGGGGTAGATACGCAGTATTTT.

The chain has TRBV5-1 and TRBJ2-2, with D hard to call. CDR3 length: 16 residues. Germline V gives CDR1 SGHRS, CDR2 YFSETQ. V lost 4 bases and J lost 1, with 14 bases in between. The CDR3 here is CASSPEGRMNTGELFF. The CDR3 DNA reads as TGCGCCAGCAGCCCGGAAGGCAGGATGAACACCGGGGAGCTGTTTTTT. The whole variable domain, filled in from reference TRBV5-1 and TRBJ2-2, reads KAGVTQTPRYLIKTRGQQVTLSCSPISGHRSVSWYQQTPGQGLQFLFEYFSETQRNKGNFPGRFSGRQFSNSRSEMNVSTLELGDSALYLCASSPEGRMNTGELFFGEGSRLTVL.

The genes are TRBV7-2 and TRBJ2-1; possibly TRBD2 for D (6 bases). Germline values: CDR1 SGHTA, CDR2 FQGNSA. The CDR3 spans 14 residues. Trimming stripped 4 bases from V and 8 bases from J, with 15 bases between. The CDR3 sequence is CASSSLLGGHEQFF. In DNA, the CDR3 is TGTGCCAGCAGCTCCCTTTTGGGGGGACATGAGCAGTTCTTC.

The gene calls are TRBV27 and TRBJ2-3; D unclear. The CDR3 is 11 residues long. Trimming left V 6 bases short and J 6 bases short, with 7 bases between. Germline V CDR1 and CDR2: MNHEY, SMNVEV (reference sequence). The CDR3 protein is CASRTRDTQYF. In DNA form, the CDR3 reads TGTGCCAGCAGAACTCGGGATACGCAGTATTTT.

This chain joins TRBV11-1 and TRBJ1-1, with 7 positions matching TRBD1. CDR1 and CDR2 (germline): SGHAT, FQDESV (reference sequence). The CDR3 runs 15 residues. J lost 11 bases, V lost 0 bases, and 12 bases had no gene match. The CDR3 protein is CASSLAKVPTGSAFF. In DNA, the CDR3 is TGTGCCAGCAGCTTAGCGAAAGTCCCGACAGGGAGTGCTTTCTTT. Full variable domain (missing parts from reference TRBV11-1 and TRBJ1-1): EAEVAQSPRYKITEKSQAVAFWCDPISGHATLYWYRQILGQGPELLVQFQDESVVDDSQLPKDRFSAERLKGVDSTLKIQPAELGDSAMYLCASSLAKVPTGSAFFGQGTRLTVV.

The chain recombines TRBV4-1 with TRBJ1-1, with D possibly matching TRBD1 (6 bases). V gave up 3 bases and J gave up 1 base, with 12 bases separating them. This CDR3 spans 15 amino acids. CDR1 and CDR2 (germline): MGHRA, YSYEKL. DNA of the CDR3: TGCGCCAGCAGCCATGCTACAGGGCGGAACACTGAAGCTTTCTTT. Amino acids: CASSHATGRNTEAFF.

CDR3 loop: CATSDLGRLIRGHSTEAFF. In nucleotides, the CDR3 is TGTGCCACCAGTGATTTGGGACGACTTATCAGGGGGCATAGCACTGAAGCTTTCTTT. The J gene is TRBJ1-1, the V gene TRBV24-1; 8 bases are a match to TRBD1. V lost 0 bases to trimming and J lost 4 bases; unmatched junction nucleotides: 15. CDR1 KGHDR and CDR2 SFDVKD come from the germline V gene. The CDR3 has 19 amino acids.

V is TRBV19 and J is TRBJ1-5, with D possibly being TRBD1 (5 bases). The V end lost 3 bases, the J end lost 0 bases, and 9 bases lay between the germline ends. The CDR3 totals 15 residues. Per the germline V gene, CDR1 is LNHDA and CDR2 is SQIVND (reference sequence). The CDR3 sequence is CASSISGNSNQPQHF. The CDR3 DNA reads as TGTGCCAGTAGTATCTCAGGGAATAGCAATCAGCCCCAGCATTTT.

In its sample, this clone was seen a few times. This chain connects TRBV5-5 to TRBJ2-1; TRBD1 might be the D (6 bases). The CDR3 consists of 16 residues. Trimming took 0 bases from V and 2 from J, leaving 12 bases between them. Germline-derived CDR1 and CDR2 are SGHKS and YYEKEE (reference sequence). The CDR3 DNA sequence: TGTGCCAGCAGCTTGGGAGCGGACAGAGCCTACAATGAGCAGTTCTTC. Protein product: CASSLGADRAYNEQFF.

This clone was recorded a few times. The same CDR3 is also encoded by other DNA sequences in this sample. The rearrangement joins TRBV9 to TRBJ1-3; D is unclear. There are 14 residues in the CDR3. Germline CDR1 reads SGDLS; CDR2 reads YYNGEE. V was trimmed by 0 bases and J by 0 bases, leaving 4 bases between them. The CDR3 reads CASSVGSSGNTIYF. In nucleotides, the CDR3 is TGTGCCAGCAGCGTAGGGAGCTCTGGAAACACCATATATTTT.

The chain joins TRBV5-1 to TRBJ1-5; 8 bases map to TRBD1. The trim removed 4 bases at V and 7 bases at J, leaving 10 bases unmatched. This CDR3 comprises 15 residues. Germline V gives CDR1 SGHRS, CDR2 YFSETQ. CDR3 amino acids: CASSIDGQGGQPQHF. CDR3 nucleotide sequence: TGCGCCAGCAGCATCGACGGACAGGGTGGGCAGCCCCAGCATTTT.

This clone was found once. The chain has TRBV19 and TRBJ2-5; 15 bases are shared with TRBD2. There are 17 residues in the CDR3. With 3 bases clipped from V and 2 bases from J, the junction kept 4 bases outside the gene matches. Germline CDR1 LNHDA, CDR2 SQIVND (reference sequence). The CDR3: CASSMRGLAGGQETQYF. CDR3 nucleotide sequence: TGTGCCAGTAGTATGAGGGGACTAGCGGGGGGACAAGAGACCCAGTACTTC.

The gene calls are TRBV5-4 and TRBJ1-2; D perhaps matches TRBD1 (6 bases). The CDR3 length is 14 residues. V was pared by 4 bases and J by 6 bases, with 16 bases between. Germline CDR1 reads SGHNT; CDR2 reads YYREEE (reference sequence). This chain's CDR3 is CASSLSGRGDGYTF. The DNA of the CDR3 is TGTGCCAGCAGCCTTTCTGGCAGGGGCGATGGCTACACCTTC. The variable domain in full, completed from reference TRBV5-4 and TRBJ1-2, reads ETGVTQSPTHLIKTRGQQVTLRCSSQSGHNTVSWYQQALGQGPQFIFQYYREEENGRGNFPPRFSGLQFPNYSSELNVNALELDDSALYLCASSLSGRGDGYTFGSGTRLTVV.

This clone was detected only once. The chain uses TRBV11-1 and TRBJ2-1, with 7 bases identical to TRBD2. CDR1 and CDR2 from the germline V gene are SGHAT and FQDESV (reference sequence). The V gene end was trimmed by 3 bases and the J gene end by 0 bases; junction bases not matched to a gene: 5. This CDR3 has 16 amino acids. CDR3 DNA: TGTGCCAGCAGCTTTGGGGGGGGACGCTCCTACAATGAGCAGTTCTTC. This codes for CASSFGGGRSYNEQFF. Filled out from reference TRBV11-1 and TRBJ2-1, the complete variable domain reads EAEVAQSPRYKITEKSQAVAFWCDPISGHATLYWYRQILGQGPELLVQFQDESVVDDSQLPKDRFSAERLKGVDSTLKIQPAELGDSAMYLCASSFGGGRSYNEQFFGPGTRLTVL.